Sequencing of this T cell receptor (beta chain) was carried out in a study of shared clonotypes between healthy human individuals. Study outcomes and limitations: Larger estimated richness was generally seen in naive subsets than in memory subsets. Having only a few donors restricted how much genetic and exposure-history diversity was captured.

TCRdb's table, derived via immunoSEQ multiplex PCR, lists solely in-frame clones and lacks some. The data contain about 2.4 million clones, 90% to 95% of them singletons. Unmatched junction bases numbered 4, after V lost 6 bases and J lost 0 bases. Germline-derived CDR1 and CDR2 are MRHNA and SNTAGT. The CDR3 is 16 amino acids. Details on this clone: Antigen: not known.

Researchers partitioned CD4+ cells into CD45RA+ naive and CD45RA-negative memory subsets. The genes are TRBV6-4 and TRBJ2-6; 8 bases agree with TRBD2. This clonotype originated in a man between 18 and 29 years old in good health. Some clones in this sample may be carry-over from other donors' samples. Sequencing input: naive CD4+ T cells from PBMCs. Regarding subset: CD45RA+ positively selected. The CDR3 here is CASSEREGSGANVLTF. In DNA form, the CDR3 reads TGTGCCAGCAGCGAACGGGAGGGCTCTGGGGCCAACGTCCTGACTTTC.